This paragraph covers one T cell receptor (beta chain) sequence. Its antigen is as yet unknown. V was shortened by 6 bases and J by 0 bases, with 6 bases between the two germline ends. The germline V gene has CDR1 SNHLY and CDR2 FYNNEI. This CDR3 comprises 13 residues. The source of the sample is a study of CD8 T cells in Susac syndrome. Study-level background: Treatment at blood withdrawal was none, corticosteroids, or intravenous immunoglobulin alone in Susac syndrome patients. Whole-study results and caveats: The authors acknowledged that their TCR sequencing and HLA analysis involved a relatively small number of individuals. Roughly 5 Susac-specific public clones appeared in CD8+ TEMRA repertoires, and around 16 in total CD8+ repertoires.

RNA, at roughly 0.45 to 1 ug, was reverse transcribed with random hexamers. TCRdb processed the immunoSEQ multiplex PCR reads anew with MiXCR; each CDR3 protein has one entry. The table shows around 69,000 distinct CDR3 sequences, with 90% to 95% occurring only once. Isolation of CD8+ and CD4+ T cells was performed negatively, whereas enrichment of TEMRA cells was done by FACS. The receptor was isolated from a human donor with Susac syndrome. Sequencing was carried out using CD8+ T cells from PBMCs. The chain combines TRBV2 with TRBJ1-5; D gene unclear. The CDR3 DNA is TGTGCCAGCAGGCAGTATAGCAATCAGCCCCAGCATTTT. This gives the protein CASRQYSNQPQHF.